What follows are 5 T cell receptor beta chains derived from one specimen sequenced in a study of T cell responses to AZD1222 COVID-19 vaccine. Here immunoSEQ multiplex PCR was the method, and the copy in TCRdb shows in-frame clones only, minus some. The sample has about 160,000 clones, approximately 90% seen once; the top ten hold around 4.6%. The material was peripheral blood, obtained on day 0 of MenACWY control vaccination. These receptors all come from an adult in good health.

This sequence joins TRBV28 and TRBJ1-6, with D tentatively TRBD1 (5 bases). The CDR3 contains 13 residues. Between the trimmed V and J ends, which lost 4 bases and 7 bases, there was a span of 8 bases. The germline CDR1 and CDR2 sequences are MDHEN and SYDVKM. The CDR3 DNA sequence: TGTGCCAGCAGTTCGGGGCAAAATTCACCCCTCCACTTT. Its translation: CASSSGQNSPLHF.

The chain links TRBV27 to TRBJ1-1; unclear D gene. CDR1 MNHEY and CDR2 SMNVEV come from the germline V gene (reference sequence). This CDR3 is built from 15 residues. V gave up 0 bases and J gave up 1 base, with 9 bases separating them. CDR3 sequence: CASSLSLTGNTEAFF. In DNA form, the CDR3 reads TGTGCCAGCAGTTTATCCTTGACGGGGAACACTGAAGCTTTCTTT.

This clone was seen just once. The rearrangement uses TRBV9 and TRBJ2-3; D is perhaps TRBD1 (7 bases). Germline lookup yields CDR1 SGDLS and CDR2 YYNGEE. The length of the CDR3 is 13 residues. V gave up 3 bases and J gave up 8 bases, with 13 bases separating them. The CDR3: CASSARQGGTQYF. CDR3 in DNA: TGTGCCAGCAGCGCCCGGCAGGGGGGTACGCAGTATTTT.

Worth noting for this clone: Additional DNA sequences in this sample encode the identical CDR3. The rearrangement uses TRBV9 and TRBJ2-2, with D uncertain. The CDR3 loop spans 15 amino acids. Trimming removed 2 bases from V and 1 base from J, with 9 bases in between. In germline, CDR1 is SGDLS, CDR2 YYNGEE. The CDR3: CASSVAPENTGELFF. In DNA form, the CDR3 reads TGTGCCAGCAGCGTGGCACCTGAGAACACCGGGGAGCTGTTTTTT. Variable domain in full (rest from reference TRBV9 and TRBJ2-2): DSGVTQTPKHLITATGQRVTLRCSPRSGDLSVYWYQQSLDQGLQFLIQYYNGEERAKGNILERFSAQQFPDLHSELNLSSLELGDSALYFCASSVAPENTGELFFGEGSRLTVL.

This chain uses TRBV2 with TRBJ1-1, with a weak D call TRBD1 (6 bases). CDR1 is SNHLY, CDR2 FYNNEI, per germline. V was pared by 6 bases and J by 1 base, with 9 bases between. The CDR3 is made up of 13 amino acids. CDR3: CASRADRNTEAFF. DNA of the CDR3: TGTGCCAGCAGGGCGGACAGGAACACTGAAGCTTTCTTT.